This T cell receptor (beta chain) is from a study of cytomegalovirus exposure and HLA in healthy donors. This CDR3 is built from 16 residues. J was trimmed by 4 bases and V by 1 base; bases with no gene match: 6. CDR1 and CDR2 from the germline V gene are SEHNR and FQNEAQ (reference sequence). Vbeta (60) and Jbeta (13) primers were used in the PCR. TCRdb's table, derived via immunoSEQ multiplex PCR, lists solely in-frame clones and lacks some. The sample totals about 160,000 clones. This TCR was recovered from a woman aged 60 to 75 in good health and CMV-seronegative. The V call is TRBV7-9, the J call TRBJ1-5; 8 nucleotides match TRBD1. What was sequenced was PBMCs. The CDR3 coding sequence is TGTGCCAGCAGCTTAGGGACAGGGACGGGAAATCAGCCCCAGCATTTT. Amino acid sequence: CASSLGTGTGNQPQHF.